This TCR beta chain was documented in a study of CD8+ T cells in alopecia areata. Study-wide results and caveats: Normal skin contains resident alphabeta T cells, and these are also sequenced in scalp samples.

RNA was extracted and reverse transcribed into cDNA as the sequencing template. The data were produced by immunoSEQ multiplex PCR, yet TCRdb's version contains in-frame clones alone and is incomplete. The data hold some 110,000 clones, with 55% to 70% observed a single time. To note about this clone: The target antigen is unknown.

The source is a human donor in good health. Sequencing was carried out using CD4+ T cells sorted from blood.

The CDR3 reads CASSSTGLAGNEQFF. The CDR3 region has the DNA TGTGCCAGCAGCTCAACGGGACTAGCGGGGAATGAGCAGTTCTTC. The V gene is TRBV7-9, the J gene TRBJ2-1; 13 nucleotides line up with TRBD2. Germline-derived CDR1 and CDR2 are SEHNR and FQNEAQ (reference sequence). Unmatched junction bases numbered 4, after V lost 4 bases and J lost 7 bases. The length of the CDR3 is 15 residues.